Shown below are 24 T cell receptor beta chains from a single sample sequenced in a study of beta chain features in type 1 diabetes. The investigators reverse transcribed all of the isolated RNA, so they sequenced expressed TCRB transcripts. The repertoire was sequenced with immunoSEQ multiplex PCR; TCRdb's copy has only in-frame clones and lacks some. The sample has 300,000 to 400,000 clones, roughly 12% seen once. The sample comprised naive CD4+ T cells from blood. These receptors were obtained from a man aged 18 to 29 in good health.

V gene TRBV2 combines with J gene TRBJ1-1; possibly TRBD1 for D (5 bases). Deletions cut 7 bases from V and 1 base from J, with 10 bases between. This CDR3 comprises 13 residues. The germline CDR1 and CDR2 sequences are SNHLY and FYNNEI. The CDR3 coding sequence is TGTGCCAGCATACAGGATTCGAACACTGAAGCTTTCTTT. Translation: CASIQDSNTEAFF.

The chain employs TRBV28 and TRBJ2-4, with 12 bases that match TRBD2. This CDR3 is 15 amino acids long. V was pared by 3 bases and J by 5 bases, with 2 bases of the junction left unmatched. Germline values: CDR1 MDHEN, CDR2 SYDVKM. The CDR3 protein is CASSLRLAGENIQYF. Written as DNA, the CDR3 is TGTGCCAGCAGTTTGAGACTAGCGGGAGAAAACATTCAGTACTTC.

This clone was counted between two and nine times. V is TRBV5-4 and J is TRBJ2-3, with 7 nucleotides matching TRBD2. The CDR3 consists of 13 residues. CDR1 SGHNT and CDR2 YYREEE come from the germline V gene (reference sequence). J lost 5 bases, V lost 4 bases, and 4 bases had no gene match. The CDR3 bases are TGTGCCAGCAGCAATGTAGCGGGAGATACGCAGTATTTT. This sequence encodes CASSNVAGDTQYF.

The gene calls are TRBV10-2 and TRBJ1-5; D ambiguous. Germline V gene sequence: CDR1 WSHSY, CDR2 SAAADI. Trimming stripped 4 bases from V and 4 bases from J, with 11 bases between. The CDR3 is made up of 14 amino acids. The chain's CDR3 is CASSADTLNQPQHF. The CDR3 nucleotides read TGCGCCAGCAGTGCTGACACCCTAAATCAGCCCCAGCATTTT.

This clone occurred a few times. This sequence joins TRBV7-3 and TRBJ2-1, with TRBD2 matching over 10 bases. Germline V gives CDR1 SGHTA, CDR2 FQGTGA. V shed 2 bases, J shed 8 bases, and the junction held 6 bases outside the gene matches. This CDR3 comprises 15 residues. This CDR3 is CASSLDSGRPYEQFF. CDR3 nucleotides: TGTGCCAGCAGCTTAGATAGCGGGAGGCCCTATGAGCAGTTCTTC. Supplemented by reference TRBV7-3 and TRBJ2-1, the full variable domain reads GAGVSQTPSNKVTEKGKYVELRCDPISGHTALYWYRQSLGQGPEFLIYFQGTGAADDSGLPNDRFFAVRPEGSVSTLKIQRTERGDSAVYLCASSLDSGRPYEQFFGPGTRLTVL.

This clone has only a few counts. CDR3 DNA sequence: TGTGCCAGCAGCCTTAGCGGGAGTAGGTACAACGAGCAGTACTTC. Translated, it gives CASSLSGSRYNEQYF. The gene calls are TRBV7-9 and TRBJ2-7; TRBD2 matches at 9 bases. V lost 5 bases to trimming and J lost 5 bases; unmatched junction nucleotides: 10. The CDR3 runs 15 residues. Germline V lookup: CDR1 SEHNR, CDR2 FQNEAQ (reference sequence). Supplemented by reference TRBV7-9 and TRBJ2-7, the full variable domain reads DTGVSQNPRHKITKRGQNVTFRCDPISEHNRLYWYRQTLGQGPEFLTYFQNEAQLEKSRLLSDRFSAERPKGSFSTLEIQRTEQGDSAMYLCASSLSGSRYNEQYFGPGTRLTVT.

This clone was counted only a few times. The chain combines TRBV28 with TRBJ2-1; 10 bases fit TRBD2. Germline CDR1 and CDR2: MDHEN and SYDVKM. The V and J ends lost 1 base and 6 bases, in that order; junction bases with no gene match: 9. This CDR3 has 17 residues. This chain's CDR3 is CASSLSRAGGPLNEQFF. The CDR3 nucleotides read TGTGCCAGCAGTTTATCCCGAGCGGGAGGGCCGCTCAATGAGCAGTTCTTC.

The chain combines TRBV11-2 with TRBJ2-3; no clear D. CDR1 and CDR2 (germline): SGHAT, FQNNGV. The CDR3 runs 14 residues. Trimming shortened V by 1 base and J by 2 bases, and 7 bases separated the two germline ends. The CDR3 nucleotides are TGTGCCAGCAGCTTAGTCCCAAACACAGATACGCAGTATTTT. It translates to CASSLVPNTDTQYF.

This clone was seen a few times. The genes are TRBV30 and TRBJ1-1; 7 nucleotides agree with TRBD1. The germline gives CDR1 GTSNPN, CDR2 SVGIG (reference sequence). The V and J ends lost 1 base and 1 base, in that order; junction bases with no gene match: 3. This CDR3 comprises 14 residues. The CDR3 region is CAWSARQGNTEAFF. The CDR3 nucleotides are TGTGCCTGGAGTGCCCGACAGGGGAACACTGAAGCTTTCTTT. Drawing the rest from reference TRBV30 and TRBJ1-1, the complete variable domain is SQTIHQWPATLVQPVGSPLSLECTVEGTSNPNLYWYRQAAGRGLQLLFYSVGIGQISSEVPQNLSASRPQDRQFILSSKKLLLSDSGFYLCAWSARQGNTEAFFGQGTRLTVV.

In DNA, the CDR3 is TGTGCCAGCAGCTTAGATGCAGGGGAAGATGGCTACACCTTC. The encoded protein is CASSLDAGEDGYTF. The J gene is TRBJ1-2, the V gene TRBV11-2; TRBD1 is a possible D gene (6 bases). The germline CDR1 and CDR2 sequences are SGHAT and FQNNGV. The CDR3 sequence is 14 residues long. V was pared by 0 bases and J by 6 bases, with 11 bases between.

This chain uses TRBV7-8 with TRBJ2-3; TRBD2 agrees at 10 bases. CDR1 SGHVS and CDR2 FQNEAQ come from the germline V gene. Losses at the gene ends were 5 bases for V and 2 bases for J; bases not matched to a gene: 4. This CDR3 contains 15 residues. The CDR3 region is CASSPGLAVTDTQYF. The CDR3 bases are TGTGCCAGCAGCCCTGGACTAGCGGTCACAGATACGCAGTATTTT.

This clone was observed a handful of times. The chain carries TRBV11-1 and TRBJ2-5; tentatively, D is TRBD1 (6 bases). Trimming removed 3 bases at V and 1 base at J, with 12 bases between. Germline V CDR1 and CDR2: SGHAT, FQDESV (reference sequence). The CDR3 extends over 15 amino acids. CDR3 nucleotides: TGTGCCAGCAGCTTCCAGGGGCTCACCCAAGAGACCCAGTACTTC. This gives the protein CASSFQGLTQETQYF. Drawing the rest from reference TRBV11-1 and TRBJ2-5, the complete variable domain is EAEVAQSPRYKITEKSQAVAFWCDPISGHATLYWYRQILGQGPELLVQFQDESVVDDSQLPKDRFSAERLKGVDSTLKIQPAELGDSAMYLCASSFQGLTQETQYFGPGTRLLVL.

There are a few counts of this clone. The chain uses TRBV9 and TRBJ2-7; 7 nucleotides line up with TRBD1. The CDR3 sequence is 14 residues long. Per the germline V gene, CDR1 is SGDLS and CDR2 is YYNGEE. The V segment lost 4 bases and the J segment 0 bases; nucleotides outside the gene matches: 4. The CDR3 protein is CASSTRDSSYEQYF. CDR3 nucleotide sequence: TGTGCCAGCAGCACCCGGGACAGCTCCTACGAGCAGTACTTC.

CDR3 sequence: CASSQLGQSLNSPLHF. Written as DNA, the CDR3 is TGTGCCAGCAGCCAGTTGGGACAAAGTCTTAATTCACCCCTCCACTTT. This chain links TRBV7-2 with TRBJ1-6; D may be TRBD1 (6 bases). The CDR3 contains 16 residues. From germline, CDR1 is SGHTA and CDR2 FQGNSA. V was clipped by 5 bases and J by 6 bases, with 17 bases between them.

This clone was counted only a few times. This sequence joins TRBV30 and TRBJ2-5, with 8 bases identical to TRBD1. CDR1 GTSNPN and CDR2 SVGIG come from the germline V gene (reference sequence). The ends lost 4 bases at V and 5 bases at J; junction bases unmatched: 3. This CDR3 has 12 amino acids. CDR3 DNA: TGTGCCTGGAAGACAGGGGTGGAGACCCAGTACTTC. This gives the protein CAWKTGVETQYF.

This clone was seen a handful of times. The chain employs TRBV5-1 and TRBJ2-4; the D gene is possibly TRBD1 (5 bases). The CDR3 runs 14 residues. V lost 0 bases to trimming and J lost 1 base, with 5 bases between them. Per germline, CDR1 SGHRS and CDR2 YFSETQ. The CDR3 DNA follows: TGCGCCAGCAGCTTGGAGGGGGCCAAAAACATTCAGTACTTC. Protein sequence: CASSLEGAKNIQYF.

In its sample, this clone was seen a few times. This rearrangement joins TRBV5-4 to TRBJ1-1; TRBD1 aligns across 9 bases. V was pared by 0 bases and J by 5 bases, with 8 bases of the junction left unmatched. The CDR3 is 16 residues long. The V gene's germline CDR1 is SGHNT and CDR2 YYREEE (reference sequence). CDR3 in DNA: TGTGCCAGCAGCTTGGACAGGGGGCGAGCTCGTACTGAAGCTTTCTTT. Amino acid sequence: CASSLDRGRARTEAFF.

This rearrangement joins TRBV2 to TRBJ2-2, with 7 positions matching TRBD1. Germline trimming cut 10 bases from V and 6 bases from J; bases unmatched to any gene: 14. Germline values: CDR1 SNHLY, CDR2 FYNNEI. This CDR3 has 15 amino acids. The CDR3 coding sequence is TGTGCCATCTCTGGGGCAGGGGGTTATCCCGGGGAGCTGTTTTTT. Translation: CAISGAGGYPGELFF. Full variable domain (rest looked up from reference TRBV2 and TRBJ2-2): EPEVTQTPSHQVTQMGQEVILRCVPISNHLYFYWYRQILGQKVEFLVSFYNNEISEKSEIFDDQFSVERPDGSNFTLKIRSTKLEDSAMYFCAISGAGGYPGELFFGEGSRLTVL.

The chain couples TRBV5-1 to TRBJ2-1; maybe TRBD1 (6 bases). The CDR3 has 16 amino acids. V lost 1 base and J lost 2, with 13 bases in between. Germline-derived CDR1 and CDR2 are SGHRS and YFSETQ. As DNA, the CDR3 is TGCGCCAGCAGCTTGAGGGGGTCAGGGGCCTACAATGAGCAGTTCTTC. The encoded protein is CASSLRGSGAYNEQFF.

This clone has a handful of counts. The chain has TRBV29-1 and TRBJ1-1, with D tentatively TRBD1 (5 bases). There are 13 residues in the CDR3. V gave up 7 bases and J gave up 1 base, with 13 bases separating them. Germline CDR1 and CDR2: SQVTM and ANQGSEA. As DNA, the CDR3 is TGCAGCGCTGACAGTTGGCCGAACACTGAAGCTTTCTTT. This codes for CSADSWPNTEAFF.

This clone turned up a few times. This chain connects TRBV11-1 to TRBJ2-7; the D gene is possibly TRBD1 (6 bases). With 5 bases removed from V and 6 bases from J, the gap between germline ends came to 14 bases. The germline CDR1 and CDR2 sequences are SGHAT and FQDESV (reference sequence). The CDR3 has 13 amino acids. CDR3 sequence: CASSPSGVGEQYF. The DNA for the CDR3 is TGTGCCAGCAGCCCATCAGGGGTAGGCGAGCAGTACTTC. Filled out from reference TRBV11-1 and TRBJ2-7, the complete variable domain reads EAEVAQSPRYKITEKSQAVAFWCDPISGHATLYWYRQILGQGPELLVQFQDESVVDDSQLPKDRFSAERLKGVDSTLKIQPAELGDSAMYLCASSPSGVGEQYFGPGTRLTVT.

In DNA, the CDR3 is TGTGCCAGCAGCCGAGAGGGACAGAGCTCCTACGAGCAGTACTTC. It yields the protein CASSREGQSSYEQYF. The rearrangement uses TRBV4-2 and TRBJ2-7; 7 positions agree with TRBD1. The V and J ends lost 4 bases and 0 bases, in that order; junction bases with no gene match: 6. The CDR3 is made up of 15 amino acids. Germline CDR1 is LGHNA and CDR2 is YNFKEQ.

The chain links TRBV7-2 to TRBJ2-7; possible D gene TRBD2, 6 bases. The CDR3 runs 15 residues. The ends were cut back, 1 base at V and 2 bases at J, with 12 bases in the middle. CDR1 and CDR2 (germline): SGHTA, FQGNSA. As DNA, the CDR3 is TGTGCCAGCAGCTTAGATACGCTAGCGACCTACGAGCAGTACTTC. It codes for CASSLDTLATYEQYF.

This clone was observed a handful of times. The chain employs TRBV19 and TRBJ2-7, with 8 bases that match TRBD1. J gave up 2 bases and V 4 bases, and 7 bases lay outside the gene matches. Germline-derived CDR1 and CDR2 are LNHDA and SQIVND (reference sequence). CDR3 size: 15 residues. DNA of the CDR3: TGTGCCAGTAGTAGCGTAGGACAGGGCGCCTACGAGCAGTACTTC. This gives the protein CASSSVGQGAYEQYF.